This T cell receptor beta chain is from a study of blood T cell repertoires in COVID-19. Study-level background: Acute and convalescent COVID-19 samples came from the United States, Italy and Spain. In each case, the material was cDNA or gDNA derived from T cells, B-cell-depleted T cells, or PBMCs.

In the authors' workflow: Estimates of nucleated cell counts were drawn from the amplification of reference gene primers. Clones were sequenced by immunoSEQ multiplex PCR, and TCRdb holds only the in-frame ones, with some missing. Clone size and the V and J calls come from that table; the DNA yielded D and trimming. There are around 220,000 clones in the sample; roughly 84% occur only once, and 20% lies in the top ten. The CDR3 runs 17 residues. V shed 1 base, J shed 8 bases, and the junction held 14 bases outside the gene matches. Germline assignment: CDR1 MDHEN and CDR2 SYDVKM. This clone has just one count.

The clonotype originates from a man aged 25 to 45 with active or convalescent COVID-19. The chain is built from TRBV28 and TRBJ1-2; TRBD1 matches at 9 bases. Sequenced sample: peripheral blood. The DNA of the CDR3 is TGTGCCAGCAGTTTATCCGGACGGACAGGGGAGTACTTGGGCTACACCTTC. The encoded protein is CASSLSGRTGEYLGYTF.